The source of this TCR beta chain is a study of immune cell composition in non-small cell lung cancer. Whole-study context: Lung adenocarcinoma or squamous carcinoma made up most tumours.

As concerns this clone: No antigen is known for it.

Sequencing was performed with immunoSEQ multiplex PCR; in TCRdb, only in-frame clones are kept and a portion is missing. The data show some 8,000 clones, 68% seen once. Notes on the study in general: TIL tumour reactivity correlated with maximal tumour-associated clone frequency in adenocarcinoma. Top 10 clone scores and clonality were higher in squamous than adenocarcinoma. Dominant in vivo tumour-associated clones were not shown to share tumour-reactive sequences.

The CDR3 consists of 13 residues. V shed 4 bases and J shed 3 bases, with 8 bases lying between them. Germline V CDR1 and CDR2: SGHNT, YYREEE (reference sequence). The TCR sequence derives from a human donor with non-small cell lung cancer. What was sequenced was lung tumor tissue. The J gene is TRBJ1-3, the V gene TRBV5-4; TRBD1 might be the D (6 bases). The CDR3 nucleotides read TGTGCCAGCAGCCGGGACATTGGAAACACCATATATTTT. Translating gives CASSRDIGNTIYF.